This T cell receptor (beta chain) was identified in a study of T cell responses to AZD1222 COVID-19 vaccine. The study's findings and limits: Mostly white British, mostly female donors; authors suggested clonal diversity may be underestimated.

Comment on this clone: Its antigen is not known.

The CDR3 contains 14 residues. Germline V CDR1 and CDR2: MDHEN, SYDVKM. Trimming removed 8 bases from V and 3 bases from J; junction bases left unmatched: 5. The method was immunoSEQ multiplex PCR; TCRdb's version includes in-frame clones alone and lacks a portion of them. The sample consists of around 120,000 clones, 80% to 90% of them appearing once. This material consisted of peripheral blood, taken 28 days after the second AZD1222 dose. The TCR sequence derives from an adult who received the AZD1222 COVID-19 vaccine. The rearrangement uses TRBV28 and TRBJ2-7, with TRBD2 identical over 12 bases. The CDR3 is CASGILAGGYEQYF. CDR3 DNA sequence: TGTGCCAGCGGGATACTAGCGGGGGGCTACGAGCAGTACTTC.